A single sample gave rise to the 26 T cell receptor beta chains below, sequenced in a study of cytomegalovirus exposure and HLA in healthy donors. Use of 60 Vbeta and 13 Jbeta primers characterized the PCR. Profiling relied on immunoSEQ multiplex PCR, and the TCRdb table lists in-frame clones only, not all of them. The sample has 95,000 to 150,000 clones, about two thirds seen once. Sequencing input: PBMCs. The source of these receptors is a woman in her thirties or forties in good health and CMV-seropositive.

This clone was recorded a few times. The chain couples TRBV7-9 to TRBJ1-2, with D maybe TRBD1 (5 bases). Germline V gives CDR1 SEHNR, CDR2 FQNEAQ (reference sequence). The CDR3 has 15 amino acids. Trimming left V 1 base short and J 2 bases short, with 11 bases between. The CDR3 DNA reads TGTGCCAGCAGCTTAGAAGAGGCAGGGAACTATGGCTACACCTTC. Its protein is CASSLEEAGNYGYTF.

This clone has just a few counts. The CDR3 bases are TGTGCCAGCAGTTGGGCGTCCTTTAACCCCTCACCCCTCCACTTT. Residues: CASSWASFNPSPLHF. This chain uses TRBV6-5 with TRBJ1-6; D uncertain. This CDR3 is 15 amino acids long. With 4 bases removed from V and 10 bases from J, the gap between germline ends came to 17 bases. Germline V CDR1 and CDR2: MNHEY, SVGAGI.

The genes are TRBV5-4 and TRBJ2-5; a possible D gene is TRBD1 (5 bases). The CDR3 totals 14 residues. Germline V CDR1 and CDR2: SGHNT, YYREEE (reference sequence). V lost 2 bases and J lost 5, with 13 bases in between. CDR3 coding DNA: TGTGCCAGCAGCTTCGGCAGGGTTGTGGAGACCCAGTACTTC. This translates into CASSFGRVVETQYF.

This clone was picked up a small number of times. V usage is TRBV7-2 and J usage is TRBJ2-5; 8 bases match TRBD2. The end of the DNA aligns better with TRBJ2-7, so the J call may be wrong. The germline gives CDR1 SGHTA, CDR2 FQGNSA. This CDR3 region has 15 residues. CDR3 residues: CASSQDNSGGYEQYF. The CDR3 nucleotides read TGTGCCAGCAGCCAGGACAATTCGGGGGGGTACGAGCAGTACTTC.

The chain couples TRBV6-6 to TRBJ2-7; 9 bases map to TRBD2. Trimming cost V 4 bases and J 0 bases; bases outside gene matches: 4. The CDR3 loop spans 15 amino acids. In germline, CDR1 is MNHNY, CDR2 SVGAGI (reference sequence). The CDR3 protein is CASSFISGGSYEQYF. The CDR3 nucleotides are TGTGCCAGCAGTTTCATTAGCGGGGGCTCCTACGAGCAGTACTTC.

The V and J genes are TRBV6-6 and TRBJ2-2, with 11 bases fitting TRBD1. CDR1 is MNHNY, CDR2 SVGAGI, per germline (reference sequence). Unmatched junction bases numbered 7, after V lost 6 bases and J lost 4 bases. The CDR3 totals 16 residues. The CDR3 nucleotides read TGTGCCAGCAGGCCCCCGGGACAGGGGGTCACCGGGGAGCTGTTTTTT. Protein sequence: CASRPPGQGVTGELFF.

The chain couples TRBV9 to TRBJ2-3; 8 positions match TRBD2. The germline V gene encodes CDR1 SGDLS and CDR2 YYNGEE. The trim removed 0 bases at V and 5 bases at J, leaving 8 bases unmatched. The CDR3 length is 16 residues. The CDR3 reads CASSVGSGGRGDTQYF. DNA of the CDR3: TGTGCCAGCAGCGTAGGCTCGGGGGGGCGTGGAGATACGCAGTATTTT.

This clone has only one observation. The J gene is TRBJ1-2, the V gene TRBV29-1, with D unclear. The CDR3 extends over 14 amino acids. Germline V lookup: CDR1 SQVTM, CDR2 ANQGSEA. With 1 base removed from V and 5 bases from J, the gap between germline ends came to 14 bases. CDR3 loop: CSVEGGWAGYGYTF. The CDR3 DNA follows: TGCAGCGTTGAAGGAGGGTGGGCTGGGTATGGCTACACCTTC.

This chain connects TRBV7-2 to TRBJ1-4, with 7 bases aligning to TRBD1. V lost 5 bases, J lost 6 bases, and 15 bases stayed unmatched. Germline CDR1 and CDR2: SGHTA and FQGNSA. The CDR3 runs 17 residues. The CDR3 sequence is CASSGPGQAKDHEKLFF. DNA of the CDR3: TGTGCCAGCAGCGGCCCTGGACAGGCTAAGGACCATGAAAAACTGTTTTTT.

This clone was detected a few times. The chain employs TRBV4-1 and TRBJ2-1, with a tentative D call TRBD1 (6 bases). From germline, CDR1 is MGHRA and CDR2 YSYEKL. The CDR3 covers 19 residues. V lost 4 bases, J lost 3 bases, and 25 bases lay in between. The CDR3 here is CASSRREIQGVNFYNEQFF. The CDR3 DNA sequence: TGCGCCAGCAGCCGCCGTGAAATACAGGGAGTTAATTTCTACAATGAGCAGTTCTTC.

The chain combines TRBV5-6 with TRBJ2-7, with TRBD1 matching 7 bases. CDR1 SGHDT and CDR2 YYEEEE come from the germline V gene. Unmatched junction bases numbered 8, after V lost 5 bases and J lost 6 bases. The CDR3 spans 13 residues. The CDR3 sequence is CASRNRGNSEQYF. The CDR3 DNA sequence: TGTGCCAGCAGGAACAGGGGTAATAGCGAGCAGTACTTC.

This clone has only a few counts. This chain links TRBV18 with TRBJ1-1, with 8 bases identical to TRBD1. The CDR3 has 16 residues. The germline CDR1 and CDR2 sequences are KGHSH and LQKENI. The V segment lost 1 base and the J segment 4 bases; nucleotides outside the gene matches: 8. CDR3 DNA: TGTGCCAGCTCACCACGGGCAGGGGGCTGGAGCACTGAAGCTTTCTTT. This codes for CASSPRAGGWSTEAFF.

This clone was found a few times. V is TRBV18 and J is TRBJ1-5, with TRBD1 as a possible D gene (6 bases). The length of the CDR3 is 13 residues. The germline CDR1 and CDR2 sequences are KGHSH and LQKENI. Trimming left V 5 bases short and J 3 bases short, with 8 bases between. The CDR3 bases are TGTGCCAGCTCAGGGACATTCAATCAGCCCCAGCATTTT. This translates into CASSGTFNQPQHF.

This clone was recorded a few times. V and J are TRBV19 and TRBJ2-1; 8 positions agree with TRBD2. CDR1 is LNHDA, CDR2 SQIVND, per germline (reference sequence). The V and J ends lost 5 bases and 6 bases, in that order; junction bases with no gene match: 6. The CDR3 covers 14 residues. Written as DNA, the CDR3 is TGTGCCAGTAGTGCGGGGGGAGCAGTCAATGAGCAGTTCTTC. Its translation: CASSAGGAVNEQFF.

The chain employs TRBV19 and TRBJ1-6; D is unclear. Trimming took off 1 base at V and 8 bases at J, with 6 bases between the two ends. From germline, CDR1 is LNHDA and CDR2 SQIVND (reference sequence). This CDR3 has 13 amino acids. In DNA form, the CDR3 reads TGTGCCAGTAGTATAGGTCGGTATTCACCCCTCCACTTT. It translates to CASSIGRYSPLHF.

This clone was observed a few times. This chain uses TRBV29-1 with TRBJ2-3; tentative D call: TRBD1 (6 bases). CDR3 size: 16 residues. CDR1 SQVTM and CDR2 ANQGSEA come from the germline V gene. The V end was cut by 0 bases, the J end by 0 bases, with 13 bases between. In DNA form, the CDR3 reads TGCAGCGTTGAAGAGTTCGGACAGTATAGCACAGATACGCAGTATTTT. This gives the protein CSVEEFGQYSTDTQYF.

This chain connects TRBV9 to TRBJ2-7, with 8 bases aligning to TRBD2. The junction had 7 bases not matched to a gene; V was cut back by 6 bases and J by 2 bases. Per the germline V gene, CDR1 is SGDLS and CDR2 is YYNGEE. There are 14 residues in the CDR3. The CDR3 nucleotides read TGTGCCAGCAACCCTACGGGGGGGCCCTACGAGCAGTACTTC. Protein: CASNPTGGPYEQYF.

The chain employs TRBV7-8 and TRBJ1-1; 9 bases map to TRBD1. CDR1 is SGHVS, CDR2 FQNEAQ, per germline. The length of the CDR3 is 15 residues. Unmatched junction bases numbered 4, after V lost 1 base and J lost 4 bases. The CDR3 protein is CASSLGTGVSTEAFF. CDR3 DNA: TGTGCCAGCAGCTTAGGGACAGGGGTTTCCACTGAAGCTTTCTTT.

The J gene is TRBJ2-2, the V gene TRBV9; the D gene is possibly TRBD2 (6 bases). Trimming cost V 5 bases and J 2 bases, with 10 bases left between them. The CDR3 runs 14 residues. Per germline, CDR1 SGDLS and CDR2 YYNGEE. The CDR3 here is CASRPEGNTGELFF. Here the CDR3 DNA reads TGTGCCAGCAGACCGGAGGGAAACACCGGGGAGCTGTTTTTT.

The V call is TRBV27, the J call TRBJ2-5, with TRBD1 as a possible D gene (6 bases). V was shortened by 5 bases and J by 2 bases, with 12 bases between the two germline ends. Germline V CDR1 and CDR2: MNHEY, SMNVEV (reference sequence). The CDR3 runs 14 residues. CDR3 nucleotide sequence: TGTGCCAGCAGTCCCCTGGGGGCGCAAGAGACCCAGTACTTC. Protein product: CASSPLGAQETQYF.

This clone showed up just once. J is TRBJ1-2 and V is TRBV18; 7 bases line up with TRBD1. The trim removed 2 bases at V and 4 bases at J, leaving 7 bases unmatched. The CDR3 consists of 15 residues. From germline, CDR1 is KGHSH and CDR2 LQKENI. The CDR3 nucleotides read TGTGCCAGCTCACCAGAAGGGGGCCTGCCCTATGGCTACACCTTC. Amino acid sequence: CASSPEGGLPYGYTF.

This rearrangement joins TRBV6-5 to TRBJ2-1, with a weak D call TRBD1 (6 bases). Germline V gene data show CDR1 as MNHEY and CDR2 as SVGAGI. CDR3 length: 13 amino acids. With 3 bases removed from V and 4 bases from J, the gap between germline ends came to 7 bases. The CDR3 loop reads CASSYQGYNEQFF. The CDR3 DNA is TGTGCCAGCAGTTATCAGGGGTACAATGAGCAGTTCTTC.

CDR3 residues: CASSLTGNTEAFF. CDR3 coding DNA: TGTGCCAGCAGCCTGACAGGGAACACTGAAGCTTTCTTT. The chain uses TRBV11-3 and TRBJ1-1, with a tentative D call TRBD1 (6 bases). Germline V gene lookup returns CDR1 SGHNT and CDR2 YENEEA. This CDR3 is 13 amino acids long. V lost 5 bases to trimming and J lost 1 base, with 8 bases between them.

The V and J genes are TRBV23-1 and TRBJ1-2, with 8 bases aligning to TRBD1. TRBV23-1 is treated as an ORF (open reading frame) with a function not yet certain. The CDR3 length is 13 residues. CDR3 sequence: CVNPQGAHSGYTF. The CDR3, as DNA: TGCGTCAACCCGCAGGGGGCGCATAGTGGCTACACCTTC.

The chain has TRBV6-1 and TRBJ2-2; D might be TRBD1 (5 bases). The V gene's germline CDR1 is MNHNS and CDR2 SASEGT. V gave up 2 bases and J gave up 10 bases, with 11 bases separating them. The CDR3 covers 13 residues. CDR3: CASSESSGLELFF. The CDR3 region has the DNA TGTGCCAGCAGTGAAAGTTCAGGGCTGGAGCTGTTTTTT.

The gene calls are TRBV7-9 and TRBJ1-6, with a tentative D call TRBD1 (6 bases). Germline V lookup: CDR1 SEHNR, CDR2 FQNEAQ (reference sequence). The germline V and J ends were trimmed by 0 bases and 10 bases, with 10 bases remaining between them. This CDR3 contains 14 residues. CDR3 sequence (DNA): TGTGCCAGCAGCTTAGCAGGGGGACGGTCACCCCTCCACTTT. It yields the protein CASSLAGGRSPLHF.